This entry lists 3 T cell receptor beta chains sequenced from one sample in a study of shared clonotypes between healthy human individuals. Assay used: immunoSEQ multiplex PCR; TCRdb lists only in-frame clones, some missing. Here the sample spans some 2,400,000 clones, around 95% being singletons. Source material: naive CD4+ T cells sorted from blood. Subset specified: CD45RA+ positively selected. These receptors were collected from a man between 18 and 35 years old in good health.

In this sample, this clone turned up a few times. CDR3 amino acids: CASSVTGDLNTEAFF. The CDR3 DNA follows: TGCGCCAGCAGCGTGACAGGGGATTTGAACACTGAAGCTTTCTTT. The rearrangement links TRBV5-1 to TRBJ1-1, with 8 bases aligning to TRBD1. The V gene's germline CDR1 is SGHRS and CDR2 YFSETQ. The CDR3 has 15 residues. V shed 4 bases, J shed 0 bases, and the junction held 5 bases outside the gene matches.

This chain joins TRBV5-1 and TRBJ2-3; TRBD1 agrees at 9 bases. Germline assignment: CDR1 SGHRS and CDR2 YFSETQ. The CDR3 is 15 residues long. The ends lost 6 bases at V and 2 bases at J; junction bases unmatched: 7. CDR3 nucleotides: TGCGCCAGCAAACCAGGGACAGGGATCACAGATACGCAGTATTTT. Translating gives CASKPGTGITDTQYF.

This rearrangement joins TRBV30 to TRBJ2-3, with D possibly TRBD2 on 5 matching bases. Germline V gene sequence: CDR1 GTSNPN, CDR2 SVGIG (reference sequence). The CDR3 runs 14 residues. V lost 4 bases to trimming and J lost 0 bases, with 11 bases between them. CDR3 sequence: CAWTLGGSTDTQYF. The CDR3, as DNA: TGTGCCTGGACCCTTGGCGGGAGCACAGATACGCAGTATTTT.